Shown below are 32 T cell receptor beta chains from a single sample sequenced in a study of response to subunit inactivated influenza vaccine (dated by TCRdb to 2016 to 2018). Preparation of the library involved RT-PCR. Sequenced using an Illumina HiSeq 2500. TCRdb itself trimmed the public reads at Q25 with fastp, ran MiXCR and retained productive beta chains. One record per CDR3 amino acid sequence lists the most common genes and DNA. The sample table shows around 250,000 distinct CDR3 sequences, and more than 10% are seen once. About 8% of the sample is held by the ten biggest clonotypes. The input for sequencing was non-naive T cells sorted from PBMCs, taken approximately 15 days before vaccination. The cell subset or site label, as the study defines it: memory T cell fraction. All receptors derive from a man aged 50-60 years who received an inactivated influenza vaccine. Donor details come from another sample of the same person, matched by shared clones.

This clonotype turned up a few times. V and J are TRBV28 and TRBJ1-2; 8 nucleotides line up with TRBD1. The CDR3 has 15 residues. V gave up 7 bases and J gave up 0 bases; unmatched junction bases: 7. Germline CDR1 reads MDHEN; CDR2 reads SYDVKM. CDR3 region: CASTVPGQANYGYTF. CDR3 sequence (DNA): TGTGCCAGCACCGTTCCGGGACAGGCTAACTATGGCTACACCTTC.

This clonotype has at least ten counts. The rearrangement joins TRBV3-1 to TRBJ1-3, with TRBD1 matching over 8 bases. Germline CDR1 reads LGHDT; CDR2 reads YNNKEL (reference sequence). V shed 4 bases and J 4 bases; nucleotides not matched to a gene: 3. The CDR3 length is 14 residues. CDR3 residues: CASSPGTGGNTIYF. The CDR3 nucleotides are TGTGCCAGCAGCCCAGGGACAGGCGGAAACACCATATATTTT.

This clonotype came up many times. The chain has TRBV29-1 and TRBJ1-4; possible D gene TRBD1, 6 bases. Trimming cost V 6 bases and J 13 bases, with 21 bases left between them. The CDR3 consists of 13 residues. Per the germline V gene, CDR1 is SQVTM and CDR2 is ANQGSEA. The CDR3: CSVLRDLGGGLFF. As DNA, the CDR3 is TGCAGCGTCCTCCGGGACCTTGGGGGCGGACTGTTTTTT.

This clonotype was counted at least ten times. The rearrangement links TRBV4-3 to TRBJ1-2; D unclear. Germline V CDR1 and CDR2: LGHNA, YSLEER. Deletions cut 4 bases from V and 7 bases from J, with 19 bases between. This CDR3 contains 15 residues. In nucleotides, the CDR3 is TGCGCCAGCAGCCGCAAGATAGCGGAGTCGGGTGGCTACACCTTC. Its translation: CASSRKIAESGGYTF.

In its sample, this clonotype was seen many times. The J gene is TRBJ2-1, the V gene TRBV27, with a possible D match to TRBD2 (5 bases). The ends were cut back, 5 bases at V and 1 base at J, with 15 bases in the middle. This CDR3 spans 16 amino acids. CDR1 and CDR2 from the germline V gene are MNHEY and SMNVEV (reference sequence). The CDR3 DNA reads TGTGCCAGCAGTATCACTAGGGTATCTTCCTACAATGAGCAGTTCTTC. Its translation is CASSITRVSSYNEQFF.

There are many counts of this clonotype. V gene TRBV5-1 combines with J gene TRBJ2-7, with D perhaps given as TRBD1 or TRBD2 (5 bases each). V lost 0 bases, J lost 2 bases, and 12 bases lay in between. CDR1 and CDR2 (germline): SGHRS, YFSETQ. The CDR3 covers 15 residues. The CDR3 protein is CASSLERTGPYEQYF. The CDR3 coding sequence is TGCGCCAGCAGCTTGGAACGGACGGGACCCTACGAGCAGTACTTC.

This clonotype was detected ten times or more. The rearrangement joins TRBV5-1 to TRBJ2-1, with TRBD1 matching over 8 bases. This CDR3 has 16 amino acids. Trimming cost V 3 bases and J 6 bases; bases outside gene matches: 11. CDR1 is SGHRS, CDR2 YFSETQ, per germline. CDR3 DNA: TGCGCCAGCAGCTCGATCCGCAACACAGGGGGCAATGAGCAGTTCTTC. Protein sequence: CASSSIRNTGGNEQFF.

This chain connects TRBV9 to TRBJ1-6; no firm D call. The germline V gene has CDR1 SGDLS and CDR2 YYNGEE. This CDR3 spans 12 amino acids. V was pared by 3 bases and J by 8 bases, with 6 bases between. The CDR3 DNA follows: TGTGCCAGCAGCGACTTGGATTCACCCCTCCACTTT. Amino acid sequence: CASSDLDSPLHF.

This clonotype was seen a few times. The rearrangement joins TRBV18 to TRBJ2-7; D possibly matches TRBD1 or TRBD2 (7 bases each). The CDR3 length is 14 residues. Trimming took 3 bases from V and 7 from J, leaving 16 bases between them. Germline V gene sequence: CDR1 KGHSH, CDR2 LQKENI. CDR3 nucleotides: TGTGCCAGCTCACCCCAGGGGGGGCTTGGGGAGCAGTACTTC. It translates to CASSPQGGLGEQYF.

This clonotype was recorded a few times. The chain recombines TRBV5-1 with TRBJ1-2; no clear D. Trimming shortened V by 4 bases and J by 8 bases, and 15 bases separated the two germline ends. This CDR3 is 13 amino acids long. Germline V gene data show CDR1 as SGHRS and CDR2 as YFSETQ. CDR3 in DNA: TGCGCCAGCAGCCAAATTCCAATACTCGGCTACACCTTC. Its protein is CASSQIPILGYTF.

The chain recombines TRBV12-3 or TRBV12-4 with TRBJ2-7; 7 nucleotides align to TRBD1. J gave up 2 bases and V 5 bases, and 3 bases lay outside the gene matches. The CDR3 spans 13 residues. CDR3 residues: CASSRDSTYEQYF. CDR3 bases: TGTGCCAGCAGTCGGGACAGCACCTACGAGCAGTACTTC.

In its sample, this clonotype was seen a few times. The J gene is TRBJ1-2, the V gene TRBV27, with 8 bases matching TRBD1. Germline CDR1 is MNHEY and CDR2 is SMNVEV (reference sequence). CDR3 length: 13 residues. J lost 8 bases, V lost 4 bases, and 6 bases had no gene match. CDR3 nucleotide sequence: TGTGCCAGCAGTTACCGGACAGGGCAAGGCTACACCTTC. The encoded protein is CASSYRTGQGYTF.

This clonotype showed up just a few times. The DNA of the CDR3 is TGTGCCAGTAGTCCCGGGAACCAGGGGACCGGGGAGCTGTTTTTT. Amino acids: CASSPGNQGTGELFF. J is TRBJ2-2 and V is TRBV19, with D perhaps TRBD1 (6 bases). The CDR3 covers 15 residues. CDR1 and CDR2 from the germline V gene are LNHDA and SQIVND (reference sequence). The V and J ends lost 5 bases and 5 bases respectively, with 15 bases between them.

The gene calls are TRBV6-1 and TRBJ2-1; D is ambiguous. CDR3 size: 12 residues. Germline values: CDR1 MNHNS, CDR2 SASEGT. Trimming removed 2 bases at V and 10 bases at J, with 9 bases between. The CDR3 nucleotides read TGTGCCAGCAGTGAATGGCTTCAAGAGCAGTTCTTC. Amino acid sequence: CASSEWLQEQFF.

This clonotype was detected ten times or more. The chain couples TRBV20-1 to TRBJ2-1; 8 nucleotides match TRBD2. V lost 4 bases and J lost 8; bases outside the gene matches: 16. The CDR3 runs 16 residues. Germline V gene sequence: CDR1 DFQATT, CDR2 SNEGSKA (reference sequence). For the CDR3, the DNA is TGCAGTGCTATAACTCCAGGGCGGGGGGCTTCGGATGAGCAGTTCTTC. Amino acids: CSAITPGRGASDEQFF.

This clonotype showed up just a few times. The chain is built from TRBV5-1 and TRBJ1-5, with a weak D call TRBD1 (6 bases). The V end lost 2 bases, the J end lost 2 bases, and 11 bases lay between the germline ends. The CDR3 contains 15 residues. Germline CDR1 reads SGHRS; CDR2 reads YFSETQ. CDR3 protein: CASSFTGSGNQPQHF. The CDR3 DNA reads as TGCGCCAGCAGCTTCACAGGGTCTGGCAATCAGCCCCAGCATTTT.

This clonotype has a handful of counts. The CDR3 here is CASSSYFNEQFF. In DNA, the CDR3 is TGTGCCAGCAGTTCCTACTTCAATGAGCAGTTCTTC. V and J are TRBV7-2 and TRBJ2-1; D gene unclear. Germline V gene lookup returns CDR1 SGHTA and CDR2 FQGNSA. The CDR3 is made up of 12 amino acids. Trimming took off 6 bases at V and 6 bases at J, with 9 bases between the two ends.

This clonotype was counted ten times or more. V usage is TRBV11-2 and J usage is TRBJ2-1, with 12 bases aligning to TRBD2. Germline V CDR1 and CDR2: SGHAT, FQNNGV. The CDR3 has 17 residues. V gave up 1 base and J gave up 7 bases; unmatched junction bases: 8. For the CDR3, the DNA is TGTGCCAGCAGCTTAGTGGTACTAGCGGGAGGATTAAATGAGCAGTTCTTC. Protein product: CASSLVVLAGGLNEQFF.

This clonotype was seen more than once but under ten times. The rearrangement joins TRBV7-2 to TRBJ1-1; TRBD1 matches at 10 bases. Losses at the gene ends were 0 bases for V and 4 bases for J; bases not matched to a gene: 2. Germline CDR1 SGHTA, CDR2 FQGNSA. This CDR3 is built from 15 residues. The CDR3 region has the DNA TGTGCCAGCAGCTTAGCGGGACAGGGGAGCACTGAAGCTTTCTTT. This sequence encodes CASSLAGQGSTEAFF.

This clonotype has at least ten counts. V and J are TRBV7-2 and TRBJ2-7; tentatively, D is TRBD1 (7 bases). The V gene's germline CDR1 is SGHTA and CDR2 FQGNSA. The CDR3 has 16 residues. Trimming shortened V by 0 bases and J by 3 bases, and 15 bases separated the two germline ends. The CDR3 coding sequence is TGTGCCAGCAGCTTAGCTGGAGGGGGCCCCTACTACGAGCAGTACTTC. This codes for CASSLAGGGPYYEQYF.

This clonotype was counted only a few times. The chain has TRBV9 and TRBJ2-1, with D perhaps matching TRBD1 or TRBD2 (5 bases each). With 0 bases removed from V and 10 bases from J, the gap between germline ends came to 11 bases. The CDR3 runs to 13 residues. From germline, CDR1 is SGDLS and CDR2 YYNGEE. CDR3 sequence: CASSVVGAGEQFF. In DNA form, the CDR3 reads TGTGCCAGCAGCGTAGTCGGGGCAGGAGAGCAGTTCTTC.

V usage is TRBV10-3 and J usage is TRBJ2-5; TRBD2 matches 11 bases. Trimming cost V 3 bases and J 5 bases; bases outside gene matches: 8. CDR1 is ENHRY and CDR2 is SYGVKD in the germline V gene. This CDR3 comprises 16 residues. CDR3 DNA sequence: TGTGCCATCAGTGACCTTATAGCGGGAGGGAAGGAGACCCAGTACTTC. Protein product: CAISDLIAGGKETQYF.

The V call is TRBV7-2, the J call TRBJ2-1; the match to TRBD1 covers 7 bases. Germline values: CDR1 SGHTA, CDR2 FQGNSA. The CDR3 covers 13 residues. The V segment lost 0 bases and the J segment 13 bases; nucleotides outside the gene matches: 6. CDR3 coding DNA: TGTGCCAGCAGCTTAGCCGGACAGGCGTCCCAGTTCTTC. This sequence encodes CASSLAGQASQFF.

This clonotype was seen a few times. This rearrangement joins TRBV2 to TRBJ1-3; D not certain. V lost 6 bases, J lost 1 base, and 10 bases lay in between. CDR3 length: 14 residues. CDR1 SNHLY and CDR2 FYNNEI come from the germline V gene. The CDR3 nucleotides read TGTGCCAGCAGGAGACCGGGGTCTGGAAACACCATATATTTT. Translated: CASRRPGSGNTIYF. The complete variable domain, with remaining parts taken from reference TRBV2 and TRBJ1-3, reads EPEVTQTPSHQVTQMGQEVILRCVPISNHLYFYWYRQILGQKVEFLVSFYNNEISEKSEIFDDQFSVERPDGSNFTLKIRSTKLEDSAMYFCASRRPGSGNTIYFGEGSWLTVV.

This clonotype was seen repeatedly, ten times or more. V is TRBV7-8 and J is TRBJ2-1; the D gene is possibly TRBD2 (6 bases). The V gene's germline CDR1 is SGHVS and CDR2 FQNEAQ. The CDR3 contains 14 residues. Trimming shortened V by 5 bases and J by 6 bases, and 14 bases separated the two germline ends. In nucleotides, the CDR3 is TGTGCCAGCAGCGGTATGGGACTGTTCAATGAGCAGTTCTTC. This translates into CASSGMGLFNEQFF.

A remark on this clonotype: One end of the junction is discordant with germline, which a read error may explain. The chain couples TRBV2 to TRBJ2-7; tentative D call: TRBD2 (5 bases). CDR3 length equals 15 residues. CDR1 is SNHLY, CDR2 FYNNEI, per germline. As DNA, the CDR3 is TGTGCCAGCAGTGTGGTAGGGTATGGCTTCGGGGAGCATTACTTC. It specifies CASSVVGYGFGEHYF.

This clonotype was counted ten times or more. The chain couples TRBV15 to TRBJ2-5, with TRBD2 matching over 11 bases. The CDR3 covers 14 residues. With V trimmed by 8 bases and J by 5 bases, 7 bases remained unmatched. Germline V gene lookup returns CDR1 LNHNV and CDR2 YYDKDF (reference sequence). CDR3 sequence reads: CATGLAGGSETQYF. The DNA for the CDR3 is TGTGCCACCGGGCTAGCGGGGGGATCGGAGACCCAGTACTTC. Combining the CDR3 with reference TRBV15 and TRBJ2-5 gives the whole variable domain DAMVIQNPRYQVTQFGKPVTLSCSQTLNHNVMYWYQQKSSQAPKLLFHYYDKDFNNEADTPDNFQSRRPNTSFCFLDIRSPGLGDTAMYLCATGLAGGSETQYFGPGTRLLVL.

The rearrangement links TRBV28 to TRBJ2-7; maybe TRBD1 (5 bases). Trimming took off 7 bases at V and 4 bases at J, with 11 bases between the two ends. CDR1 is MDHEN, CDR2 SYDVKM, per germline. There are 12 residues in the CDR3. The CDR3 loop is CASMGRVYEQYF. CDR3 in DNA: TGTGCCAGCATGGGCAGGGTGTACGAGCAGTACTTC.

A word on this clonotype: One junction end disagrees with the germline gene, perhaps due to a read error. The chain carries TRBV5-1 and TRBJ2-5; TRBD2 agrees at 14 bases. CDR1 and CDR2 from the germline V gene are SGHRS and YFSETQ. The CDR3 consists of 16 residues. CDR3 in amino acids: CASSWGTSGRLETQHF. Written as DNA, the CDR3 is TGCGCCAGCAGCTGGGGGACTAGCGGGAGATTAGAGACCCAGCACTTC.

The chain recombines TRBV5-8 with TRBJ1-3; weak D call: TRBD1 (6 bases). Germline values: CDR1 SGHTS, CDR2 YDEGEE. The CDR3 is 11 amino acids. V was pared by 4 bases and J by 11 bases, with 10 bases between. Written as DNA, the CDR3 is TGTGCCAGCAGCCGCAGGGGAGCCATATATTTT. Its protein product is CASSRRGAIYF.

This CDR3 reads CASSQSWGELFF. For the CDR3, the DNA is TGTGCCAGCAGCCAATCTTGGGGGGAGCTGTTTTTT. The chain employs TRBV3-1 and TRBJ2-2; D is uncertain. This CDR3 comprises 12 residues. Germline CDR1 LGHDT, CDR2 YNNKEL (reference sequence). V was cut by 2 bases and J by 8 bases, with 6 bases left in between.

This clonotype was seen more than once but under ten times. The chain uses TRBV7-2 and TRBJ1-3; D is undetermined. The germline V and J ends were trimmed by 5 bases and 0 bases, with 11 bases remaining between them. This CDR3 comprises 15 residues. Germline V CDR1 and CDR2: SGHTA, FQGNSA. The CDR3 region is CASSPRISSGNTIYF. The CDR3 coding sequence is TGTGCCAGCAGCCCCCGGATAAGCTCTGGAAACACCATATATTTT.